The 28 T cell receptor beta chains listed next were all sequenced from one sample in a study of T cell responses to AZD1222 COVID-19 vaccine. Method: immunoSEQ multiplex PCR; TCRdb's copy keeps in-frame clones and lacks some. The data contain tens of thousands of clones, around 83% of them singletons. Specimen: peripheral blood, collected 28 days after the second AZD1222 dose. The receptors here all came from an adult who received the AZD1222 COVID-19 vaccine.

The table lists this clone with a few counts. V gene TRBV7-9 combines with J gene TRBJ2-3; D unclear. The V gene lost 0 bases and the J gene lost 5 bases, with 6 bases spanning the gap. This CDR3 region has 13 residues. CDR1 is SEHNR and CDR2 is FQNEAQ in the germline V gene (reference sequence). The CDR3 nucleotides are TGTGCCAGCAGCTTAGCGGCCGTAGATACGCAGTATTTT. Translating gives CASSLAAVDTQYF.

CDR3 loop: CAWSGSRVFDYGYTF. CDR3 bases: TGTGCCTGGAGCGGTTCACGTGTCTTCGACTATGGCTACACCTTC. The V call is TRBV30, the J call TRBJ1-2; D is uncertain. From germline, CDR1 is GTSNPN and CDR2 SVGIG (reference sequence). This CDR3 is 15 amino acids long. Trimming stripped 3 bases from V and 3 bases from J, with 17 bases between.

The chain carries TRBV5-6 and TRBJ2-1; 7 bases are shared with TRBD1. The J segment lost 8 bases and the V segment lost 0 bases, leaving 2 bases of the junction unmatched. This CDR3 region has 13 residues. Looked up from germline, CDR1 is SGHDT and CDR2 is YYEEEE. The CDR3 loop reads CASSLGQGDEQFF. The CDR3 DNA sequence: TGTGCCAGCAGCTTGGGACAGGGCGATGAGCAGTTCTTC.

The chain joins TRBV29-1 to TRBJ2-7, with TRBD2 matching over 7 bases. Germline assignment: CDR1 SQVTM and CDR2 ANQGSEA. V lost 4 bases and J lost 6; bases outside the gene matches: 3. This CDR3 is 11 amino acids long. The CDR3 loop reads CSVVQRGEQYF. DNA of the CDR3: TGCAGCGTTGTTCAGCGGGGCGAGCAGTACTTC.

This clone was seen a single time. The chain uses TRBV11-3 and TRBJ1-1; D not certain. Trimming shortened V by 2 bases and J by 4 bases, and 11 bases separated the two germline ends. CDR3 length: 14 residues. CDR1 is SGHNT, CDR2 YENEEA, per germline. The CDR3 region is CASSLKPTVTEAFF. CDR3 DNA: TGTGCCAGCAGCTTAAAACCGACGGTCACTGAAGCTTTCTTT. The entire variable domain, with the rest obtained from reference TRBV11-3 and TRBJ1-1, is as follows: EAGVVQSPRYKIIEKKQPVAFWCNPISGHNTLYWYLQNLGQGPELLIRYENEEAVDDSQLPKDRFSAERLKGVDSTLKIQPAELGDSAVYLCASSLKPTVTEAFFGQGTRLTVV.

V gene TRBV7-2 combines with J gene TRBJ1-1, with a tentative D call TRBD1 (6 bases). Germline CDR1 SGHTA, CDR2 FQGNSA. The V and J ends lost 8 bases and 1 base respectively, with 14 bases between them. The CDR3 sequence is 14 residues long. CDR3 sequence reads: CASRPDSPNTEAFF. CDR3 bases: TGTGCCAGCCGACCGGACAGCCCGAACACTGAAGCTTTCTTT.

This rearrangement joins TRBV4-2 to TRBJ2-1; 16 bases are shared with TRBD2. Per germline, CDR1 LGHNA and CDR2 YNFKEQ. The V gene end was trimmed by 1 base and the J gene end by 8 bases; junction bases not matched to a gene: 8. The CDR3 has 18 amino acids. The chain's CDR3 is CASSQGKGGLAGGDEQFF. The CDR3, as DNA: TGTGCCAGCAGCCAAGGGAAAGGGGGACTAGCGGGAGGGGATGAGCAGTTCTTC.

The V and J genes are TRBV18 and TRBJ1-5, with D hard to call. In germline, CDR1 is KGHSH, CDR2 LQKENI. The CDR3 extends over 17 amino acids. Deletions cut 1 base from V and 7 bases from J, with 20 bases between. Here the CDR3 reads CASSPLAGGFASQPQHF. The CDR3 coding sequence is TGTGCCAGCTCACCACTCGCCGGCGGCTTCGCCTCCCAGCCCCAGCATTTT. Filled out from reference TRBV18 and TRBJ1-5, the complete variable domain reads NAGVMQNPRHLVRRRGQEARLRCSPMKGHSHVYWYRQLPEEGLKFMVYLQKENIIDESGMPKERFSAEFPKEGPSILRIQQVVRGDSAAYFCASSPLAGGFASQPQHFGDGTRLSIL.

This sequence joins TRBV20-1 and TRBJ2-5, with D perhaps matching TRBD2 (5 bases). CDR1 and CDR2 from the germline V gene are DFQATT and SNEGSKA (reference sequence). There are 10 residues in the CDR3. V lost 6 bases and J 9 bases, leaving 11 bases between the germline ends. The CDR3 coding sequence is TGCAGTGCCGGGCAGGAGGCCCAGTACTTC. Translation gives CSAGQEAQYF.

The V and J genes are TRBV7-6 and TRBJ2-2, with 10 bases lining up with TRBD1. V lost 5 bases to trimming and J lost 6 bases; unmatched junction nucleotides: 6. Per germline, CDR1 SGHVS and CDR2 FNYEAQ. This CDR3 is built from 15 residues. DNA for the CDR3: TGTGCCAGCAGCGCGCGACAGGGGGCGGCCGGGGAGCTGTTTTTT. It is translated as CASSARQGAAGELFF.

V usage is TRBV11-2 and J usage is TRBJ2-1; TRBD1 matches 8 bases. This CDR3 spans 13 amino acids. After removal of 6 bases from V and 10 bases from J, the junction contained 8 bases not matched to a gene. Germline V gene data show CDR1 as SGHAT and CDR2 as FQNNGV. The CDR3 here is CASSLQGAMEQFF. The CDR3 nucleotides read TGTGCCAGCAGTCTTCAGGGGGCGATGGAGCAGTTCTTC.

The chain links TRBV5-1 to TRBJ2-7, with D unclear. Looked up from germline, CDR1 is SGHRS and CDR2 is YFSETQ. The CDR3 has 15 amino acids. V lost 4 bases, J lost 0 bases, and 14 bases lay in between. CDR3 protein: CASSPHSATSYEQYF. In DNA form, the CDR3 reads TGCGCCAGCAGCCCCCACAGCGCTACCTCCTACGAGCAGTACTTC.

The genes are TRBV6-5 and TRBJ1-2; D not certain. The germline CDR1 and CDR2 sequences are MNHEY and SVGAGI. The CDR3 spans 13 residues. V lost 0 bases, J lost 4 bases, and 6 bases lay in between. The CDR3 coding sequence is TGTGCCAGCAGTTACTCGGGCAGCTATGGCTACACCTTC. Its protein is CASSYSGSYGYTF.

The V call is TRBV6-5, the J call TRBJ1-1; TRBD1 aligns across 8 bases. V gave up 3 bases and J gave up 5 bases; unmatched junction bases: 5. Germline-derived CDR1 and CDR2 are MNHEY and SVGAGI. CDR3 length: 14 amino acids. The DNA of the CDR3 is TGTGCCAGCAGTTATACTGACAGGGGTACTGAAGCTTTCTTT. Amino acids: CASSYTDRGTEAFF.

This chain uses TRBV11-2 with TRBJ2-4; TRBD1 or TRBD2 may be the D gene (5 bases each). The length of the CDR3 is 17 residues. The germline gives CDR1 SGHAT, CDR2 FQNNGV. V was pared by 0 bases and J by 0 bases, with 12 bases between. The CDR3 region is CASSLEGSGRAKNIQYF. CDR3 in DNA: TGTGCCAGCAGCTTAGAAGGTTCAGGGAGAGCCAAAAACATTCAGTACTTC. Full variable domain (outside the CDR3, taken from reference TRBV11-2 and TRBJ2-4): EAGVAQSPRYKIIEKRQSVAFWCNPISGHATLYWYQQILGQGPKLLIQFQNNGVVDDSQLPKDRFSAERLKGVDSTLKIQPAKLEDSAVYLCASSLEGSGRAKNIQYFGAGTRLSVL.

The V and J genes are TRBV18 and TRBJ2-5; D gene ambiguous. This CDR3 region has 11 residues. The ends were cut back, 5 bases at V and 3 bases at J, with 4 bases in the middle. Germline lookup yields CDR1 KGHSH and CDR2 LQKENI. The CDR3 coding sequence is TGTGCCAGCTCAGCTGAAGAGACCCAGTACTTC. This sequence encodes CASSAEETQYF.

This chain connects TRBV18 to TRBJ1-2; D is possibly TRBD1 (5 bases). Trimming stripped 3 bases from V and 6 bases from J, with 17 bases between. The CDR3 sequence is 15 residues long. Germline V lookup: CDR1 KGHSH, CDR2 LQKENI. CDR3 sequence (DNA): TGTGCCAGCTCACCGGCCACCGGGACGGATAATGGCTACACCTTC. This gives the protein CASSPATGTDNGYTF.

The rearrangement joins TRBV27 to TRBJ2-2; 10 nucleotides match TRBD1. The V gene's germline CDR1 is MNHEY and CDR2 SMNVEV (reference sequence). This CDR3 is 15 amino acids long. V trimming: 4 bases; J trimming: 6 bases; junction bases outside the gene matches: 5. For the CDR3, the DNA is TGTGCCAGCAGTTCGACAGGGGGCATAGCCGGGGAGCTGTTTTTT. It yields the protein CASSSTGGIAGELFF.

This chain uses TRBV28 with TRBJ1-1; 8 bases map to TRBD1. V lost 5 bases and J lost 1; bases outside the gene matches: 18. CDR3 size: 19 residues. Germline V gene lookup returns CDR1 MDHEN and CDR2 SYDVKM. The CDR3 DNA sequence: TGTGCCAGCAGTACCCGACAGGGGCGCAAGGAGCTGGAGAACACTGAAGCTTTCTTT. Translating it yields CASSTRQGRKELENTEAFF.

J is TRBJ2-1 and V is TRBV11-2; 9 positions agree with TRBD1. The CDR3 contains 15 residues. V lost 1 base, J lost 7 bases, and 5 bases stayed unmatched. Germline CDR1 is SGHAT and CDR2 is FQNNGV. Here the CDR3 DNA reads TGTGCCAGCAGCTTAGTAGGTGACAGGGGGAATGAGCAGTTCTTC. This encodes CASSLVGDRGNEQFF.

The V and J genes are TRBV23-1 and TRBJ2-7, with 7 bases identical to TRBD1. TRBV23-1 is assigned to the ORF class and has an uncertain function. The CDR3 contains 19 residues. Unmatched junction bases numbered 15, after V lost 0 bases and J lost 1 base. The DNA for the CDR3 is TGCGCCAGCAGTCAATCCTACCCGTTCTGGACAGGTTGGTCCTACGAGCAGTACTTC. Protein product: CASSQSYPFWTGWSYEQYF.

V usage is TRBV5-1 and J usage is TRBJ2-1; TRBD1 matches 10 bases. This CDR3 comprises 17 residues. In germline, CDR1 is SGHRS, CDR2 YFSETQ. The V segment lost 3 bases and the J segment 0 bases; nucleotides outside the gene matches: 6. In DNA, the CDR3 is TGCGCCAGCAGCTCGGGACAGGGGTTACCCTCCTACAATGAGCAGTTCTTC. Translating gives CASSSGQGLPSYNEQFF.

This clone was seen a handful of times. DNA of the CDR3: TGTGCCAGCAGCGTAGGCGCCGGGACAGAAGAAAAACTGTTTTTT. It specifies CASSVGAGTEEKLFF. The rearrangement uses TRBV9 and TRBJ1-4; the match to TRBD1 covers 7 bases. V shed 0 bases and J 8 bases; nucleotides not matched to a gene: 7. This CDR3 contains 15 residues. Per germline, CDR1 SGDLS and CDR2 YYNGEE.

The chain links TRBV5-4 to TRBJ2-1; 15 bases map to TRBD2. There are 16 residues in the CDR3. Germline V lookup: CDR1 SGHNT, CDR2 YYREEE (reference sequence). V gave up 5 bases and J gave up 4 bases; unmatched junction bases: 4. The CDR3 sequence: CASRGGLAGGYNEQFF. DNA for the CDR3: TGTGCCAGCAGGGGCGGACTAGCGGGAGGGTACAATGAGCAGTTCTTC.

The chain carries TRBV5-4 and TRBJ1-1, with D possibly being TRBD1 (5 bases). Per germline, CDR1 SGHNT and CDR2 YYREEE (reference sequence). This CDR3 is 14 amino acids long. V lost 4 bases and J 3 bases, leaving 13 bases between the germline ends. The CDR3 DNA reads TGTGCCAGCAGCCGTCCCGAGGGGTACACTGAAGCTTTCTTT. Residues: CASSRPEGYTEAFF.

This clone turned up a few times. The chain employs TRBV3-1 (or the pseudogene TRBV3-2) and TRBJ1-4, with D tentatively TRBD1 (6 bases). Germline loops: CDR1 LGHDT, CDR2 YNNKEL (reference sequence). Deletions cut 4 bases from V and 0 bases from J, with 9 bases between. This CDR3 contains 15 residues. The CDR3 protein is CASSLRGPTNEKLFF. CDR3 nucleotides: TGTGCCAGCAGCCTCAGGGGTCCAACTAATGAAAAACTGTTTTTT.

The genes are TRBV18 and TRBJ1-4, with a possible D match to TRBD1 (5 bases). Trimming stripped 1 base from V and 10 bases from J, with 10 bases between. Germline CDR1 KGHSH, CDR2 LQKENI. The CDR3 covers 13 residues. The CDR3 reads CASSPQPGLKLFF. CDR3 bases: TGTGCCAGCTCACCACAGCCAGGGTTAAAACTGTTTTTT.

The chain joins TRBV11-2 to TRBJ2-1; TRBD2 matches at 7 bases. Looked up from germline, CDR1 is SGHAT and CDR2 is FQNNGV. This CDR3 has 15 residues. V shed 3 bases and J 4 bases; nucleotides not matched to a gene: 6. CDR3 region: CASSLREGSYNEQFF. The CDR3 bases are TGTGCCAGCAGCTTGAGGGAGGGCTCTTACAATGAGCAGTTCTTC.